This TCR beta chain derives from a study of control samples from healthy donors and cancer patients (dated by TCRdb to the early 2020s). The protocol used for the library was the immunoSEQ multiplex PCR assay. What TCRdb holds here is the immuneACCESS table cut down to in-frame rearrangements. Part of the clones is not present; checked against another copy, under half of the missing clones reflect an unresolved V gene, and the others are unexplained. The table for this sample lists around 68,000 clones; 83% of them were counted only once. The top ten clonotypes cover around 16% of the sample. Comments on this clone: The target of this receptor is not known. No base-level quality is on record; no much larger clone is a single base apart.

Taken from cysteine to phenylalanine, the CDR3 has 13 residues. Only the CDR3 portion is preserved as DNA: 39 bases, with reading frame beginning at the first base. The germline V gene sets CDR1 to KGHSH and CDR2 to LQKENI. The junction carries 11 bases between V and J, which are trimmed by 5 bases and 4 bases respectively. What was sequenced was blood. The source is a man between 60 and 75 years old in good health. The chain is made from TRBV18 and TRBJ2-5, with a weak D call of TRBD2 (5 bases match). The CDR3 in this case is CASSERGRETQYF. The bases are TGTGCCAGCTCAGAGCGAGGGAGAGAGACCCAGTACTTC. The entire variable domain, with the stretches around the CDR3 drawn from the reference TRBV18 and TRBJ2-5 proteins, is NAGVMQNPRHLVRRRGQEARLRCSPMKGHSHVYWYRQLPEEGLKFMVYLQKENIIDESGMPKERFSAEFPKEGPSILRIQQVVRGDSAAYFCASSERGRETQYFGPGTRLLVL.